The rows below give T cell receptor beta chains drawn from one sample of a study of tumor T cells in aggressive B-cell lymphoma. Using immunoSEQ multiplex PCR, the repertoire was profiled, and TCRdb retains in-frame clones only, with some absent. Of under 6,500 clones listed, 85% to 95% are singletons. The sample taken for sequencing was tumor tissue. All receptors derive from an adult with diffuse large B cell lymphoma. The CDR3 runs from the conserved cysteine through the conserved F or W. A D gene is named only where the DNA matches it firmly. Clone size is stated in some rows and not others, as once, few, many or a class when expanded.

J gene: TRBJ2-7; clone size: NA; V gene: TRBV5-6; D gene: TRBD2; CDR3 DNA: TGTGCCAGCAGCATTAGCGGGATCTCCTACGAGCAGTACTTC; CDR3 protein: CASSISGISYEQYF
J gene: TRBJ1-6; clone size: NA; V gene: TRBV14; D gene: NA; CDR3 DNA: TGTGCCAGCAGCCAACACGCCAGGGATAATTCACCCCTCCACTTT; CDR3 protein: CASSQHARDNSPLHF
J gene: TRBJ2-1; clone size: NA; V gene: TRBV12-5; D gene: TRBD2; CDR3 DNA: TGTGCTAGTGGTCCCCAGCGGGGGGACTACAATGAGCAGTTCTTC; CDR3 protein: CASGPQRGDYNEQFF
J gene: TRBJ2-3; clone size: NA; V gene: TRBV4-3; D gene: NA; CDR3 DNA: TGCGCCAGCAGTCAGGGGGGTAGCGGAGATACGCAGTATTTT; CDR3 protein: CASSQGGSGDTQYF
J gene: TRBJ2-3; clone size: NA; V gene: TRBV28; D gene: TRBD1; CDR3 DNA: TGTGCCAGCACCCTCGGACAGGGGGCGTGGGATACGCAGTATTTT; CDR3 protein: CASTLGQGAWDTQYF
J gene: TRBJ2-3; clone size: NA; V gene: TRBV5-1; D gene: TRBD2; CDR3 DNA: TGCGCCAGCAGCTTCCTAGCGGGAGCGGATACGCAGTATTTT; CDR3 protein: CASSFLAGADTQYF
J gene: TRBJ2-2; clone size: NA; V gene: TRBV9; D gene: NA; CDR3 DNA: TGTGCCAGCAGCTTCCTAGACCACCCGGGCACCGGGGAGCTGTTTTTT; CDR3 protein: CASSFLDHPGTGELFF
J gene: TRBJ2-2; clone size: NA; V gene: TRBV11-2; D gene: NA; CDR3 DNA: TGTGCCAGCAGCGCAGGGGATCCGGACACCGGGGAGCTGTTTTTT; CDR3 protein: CASSAGDPDTGELFF
J gene: TRBJ2-7; clone size: NA; V gene: TRBV5-1; D gene: TRBD2; CDR3 DNA: TGCGCCAGCAGCCCGGGACTAGCGGGAGGAGACGAGCAGTACTTC; CDR3 protein: CASSPGLAGGDEQYF
J gene: TRBJ1-6; clone size: NA; V gene: TRBV15; D gene: TRBD1; CDR3 DNA: TGTGCCACCAGCAGCTACACCGGGACAGGGGATTCACCCCTCCACTTT; CDR3 protein: CATSSYTGTGDSPLHF
J gene: TRBJ2-2; clone size: NA; V gene: TRBV11-2; D gene: NA; CDR3 DNA: TGTGCCAGCTCCCCGGAGATGTGGGTCGGGGAGCTGTTTTTT; CDR3 protein: CASSPEMWVGELFF
J gene: TRBJ2-5; clone size: once; V gene: TRBV5-1; D gene: NA; CDR3 DNA: TGCGCCAGCAGCTTGGTCGGGGGCCAAGAGACCCAGTACTTC; CDR3 protein: CASSLVGGQETQYF
J gene: TRBJ2-1; clone size: NA; V gene: TRBV19; D gene: NA; CDR3 DNA: TGTGCCAGTAGTCTAGGGACACCCGTATACAATGAGCAGTTCTTC; CDR3 protein: CASSLGTPVYNEQFF
J gene: TRBJ2-7; clone size: once; V gene: TRBV4-1; D gene: NA; CDR3 DNA: TGCGCCAGCAGCCAATTCGGCTACGAGCAGTACTTC; CDR3 protein: CASSQFGYEQYF
J gene: TRBJ2-7; clone size: NA; V gene: TRBV27; D gene: NA; CDR3 DNA: TGTGCCAGCAGTTTCGGATCGGGGGTCACCTACGAGCAGTACTTC; CDR3 protein: CASSFGSGVTYEQYF
J gene: TRBJ2-7; clone size: NA; V gene: TRBV29-1; D gene: TRBD2; CDR3 DNA: TGCAGCGTTGAAGATCCCCGGACTAGCGGGAGGAGGGAGCAGTACTTC; CDR3 protein: CSVEDPRTSGRREQYF
J gene: TRBJ2-7; clone size: NA; V gene: TRBV10-3; D gene: TRBD1; CDR3 DNA: TGTGCCATCAGTTACAGGGGGCCCTACAAGCAGTACTTC; CDR3 protein: CAISYRGPYKQYF
J gene: TRBJ2-5; clone size: NA; V gene: TRBV7-3; D gene: TRBD2; CDR3 DNA: TGTGCCAGCAACCAAGGGACTAGCGGGGGTCGAGAGACCCAGTACTTC; CDR3 protein: CASNQGTSGGRETQYF
J gene: TRBJ2-1; clone size: NA; V gene: TRBV7-3; D gene: TRBD2; CDR3 DNA: TGTGCCAGCAGCTTTATAGCGGGGGTTTTCTACAATGAGCAGTTCTTC; CDR3 protein: CASSFIAGVFYNEQFF
J gene: TRBJ1-4; clone size: NA; V gene: TRBV4-1; D gene: TRBD1; CDR3 DNA: TGCGCCAGCAGCCATGGGACAGCAACTAATGAAAAACTGTTTTTT; CDR3 protein: CASSHGTATNEKLFF
J gene: TRBJ1-4; clone size: NA; V gene: TRBV25-1; D gene: NA; CDR3 DNA: TGTGCCAGCAGTGCCGGACAGCCCTCTGAAAAACTGTTTTTT; CDR3 protein: CASSAGQPSEKLFF
J gene: TRBJ2-7; clone size: NA; V gene: TRBV19; D gene: NA; CDR3 DNA: TGTGCCAGTAGTATTTATACTAGCTCGGGCGAGCAGTACTTC; CDR3 protein: CASSIYTSSGEQYF
J gene: TRBJ1-1; clone size: NA; V gene: TRBV7-2; D gene: NA; CDR3 DNA: TGTGCCAGCAGCTTACGGACACTGCATAGTGAAGCTTTCTTT; CDR3 protein: CASSLRTLHSEAFF
J gene: TRBJ1-2; clone size: NA; V gene: TRBV9; D gene: TRBD1; CDR3 DNA: TGTGCCAGCAGCCCGCGGACAGGGGGCTTTGATGGCTACACCTTC; CDR3 protein: CASSPRTGGFDGYTF
J gene: TRBJ2-7; clone size: NA; V gene: TRBV5-5; D gene: TRBD2; CDR3 DNA: TGTGCCAGCAGCACTAGCGGGGGGGCCCTCGAGCAGTACTTC; CDR3 protein: CASSTSGGALEQYF
J gene: TRBJ2-2; clone size: NA; V gene: TRBV7-3; D gene: NA; CDR3 DNA: TGTGCCAGCAGCTCCCAATTGACCGGGGAGCTGTTTTTT; CDR3 protein: CASSSQLTGELFF
J gene: TRBJ2-3; clone size: NA; V gene: TRBV28; D gene: TRBD2; CDR3 DNA: TGTGCCAGCAGTTTCGGACTGGCGGGGGGGGATACGCAGTATTTT; CDR3 protein: CASSFGLAGGDTQYF
J gene: TRBJ2-1; clone size: once; V gene: TRBV13; D gene: NA; CDR3 DNA: TGTGCCAGCAGCTCCATCGGAGGGGGGGGTTCCTACAATGAGCAGTTCTTC; CDR3 protein: CASSSIGGGGSYNEQFF
J gene: TRBJ2-2; clone size: NA; V gene: TRBV13; D gene: TRBD2; CDR3 DNA: TGTGCCAGCAGCCCGGGACTAGCGGGAGACCTAACCGGGGAGCTGTTTTTT; CDR3 protein: CASSPGLAGDLTGELFF
J gene: TRBJ2-1; clone size: NA; V gene: TRBV7-6; D gene: TRBD2; CDR3 DNA: TGTGCCAGCAGCCCGGGGGGTCTAGCGGGGGTTAATGAGCAGTTCTTC; CDR3 protein: CASSPGGLAGVNEQFF
J gene: TRBJ2-7; clone size: once; V gene: TRBV5-1; D gene: TRBD1; CDR3 DNA: TGCGCCAGCAGCTTGGGACAGGGAAGGCTCTACGAGCAGTACTTC; CDR3 protein: CASSLGQGRLYEQYF
J gene: TRBJ2-1; clone size: NA; V gene: TRBV11-2; D gene: NA; CDR3 DNA: TGTGCCAGCAGCTTGGTCGGGTCGAGCAATGAGCAGTTCTTC; CDR3 protein: CASSLVGSSNEQFF
J gene: TRBJ2-2; clone size: NA; V gene: TRBV5-4; D gene: TRBD2; CDR3 DNA: TGTGCCAGCAGCTTGATTTCGGGAGGGAACACCGGGGAGCTGTTTTTT; CDR3 protein: CASSLISGGNTGELFF
J gene: TRBJ2-7; clone size: NA; V gene: TRBV7-9; D gene: TRBD2; CDR3 DNA: TGTGCCAGCAGCCACGGACTAGCGGGGGGCTCCTACGAGCAGTACTTC; CDR3 protein: CASSHGLAGGSYEQYF
J gene: TRBJ2-3; clone size: NA; V gene: TRBV28; D gene: TRBD2; CDR3 DNA: TGTGCCAGCAGTTTATTAGCGGGAGGGACAGATACGCAGTATTTT; CDR3 protein: CASSLLAGGTDTQYF
J gene: TRBJ2-5; clone size: NA; V gene: TRBV7-9; D gene: NA; CDR3 DNA: TGTGCCAGCAGCCCAGTCGGACGGACAGCTCTCCAAGAGACCCAGTACTTC; CDR3 protein: CASSPVGRTALQETQYF
J gene: TRBJ1-2; clone size: NA; V gene: TRBV27; D gene: NA; CDR3 DNA: TGTGCCAGCAGTTTAGTCGGAGCTAACTATGGCTACACCTTC; CDR3 protein: CASSLVGANYGYTF
J gene: TRBJ2-2; clone size: NA; V gene: TRBV9; D gene: TRBD1; CDR3 DNA: TGTGCCAGCAGCCTCAGACAGGGGGACACCGGGGAGCTGTTTTTT; CDR3 protein: CASSLRQGDTGELFF
J gene: TRBJ1-5; clone size: NA; V gene: TRBV2; D gene: TRBD1; CDR3 DNA: TGTGCCAGCACTGGGGACAGGAATCAGCCCCAGCATTTT; CDR3 protein: CASTGDRNQPQHF
J gene: TRBJ1-2; clone size: NA; V gene: TRBV7-8; D gene: NA; CDR3 DNA: TGTGCCAGCAGCTTACAGGAATCCTATGGCTACACCTTC; CDR3 protein: CASSLQESYGYTF
J gene: TRBJ2-7; clone size: NA; V gene: TRBV7-2; D gene: TRBD2; CDR3 DNA: TGTGCCAGCAGCTTATACAGGACTAGCGGGTCCGAGCAGTACTTC; CDR3 protein: CASSLYRTSGSEQYF
J gene: TRBJ1-5; clone size: NA; V gene: TRBV28; D gene: TRBD1; CDR3 DNA: TGTGCCAGCAGCCGGGACAGCTCGAGCAATCAGCCCCAGCATTTT; CDR3 protein: CASSRDSSSNQPQHF
J gene: TRBJ2-1; clone size: NA; V gene: TRBV9; D gene: TRBD1; CDR3 DNA: TGTGCCAGCAGCGCTCGGGACAGTATGGATGAGCAGTTCTTC; CDR3 protein: CASSARDSMDEQFF